This T cell receptor beta chain was captured in a study of T-cell reconstitution after alpha-beta-depleted transplantation in children. The length of the CDR3 is 15 residues. This clonotype was detected many times. Unique molecular identifiers were used in preparing the TCRbeta library. MiXCR, applied by TCRdb to the PCR reads, yields one record per CDR3 protein. This table has hundreds of thousands of distinct CDR3 sequences, around 10% appearing once. This TCR was sampled from a male patient aged 2-9 years who had a stem cell transplant for chronic granulomatous disease, so the T cells may come from the graft donor. The rearrangement joins TRBV21-1 to TRBJ2-7; the DNA was not used to check the table's D call, TRBD1. TRBV21-1 is termed a pseudogene. The material sequenced was peripheral blood, taken 180 days after TCRalphabeta/CD19-depleted stem cell transplant. CDR3: CASSGGRRSSYEQYF. The CDR3 bases are TGTGCCAGCAGCGGGGGCAGGCGAAGCTCCTACGAGCAGTACTTC.